These 14 T cell receptor beta chains came from one sample sequenced in a study of blood T cells in healthy people across ages (dated by TCRdb to between 2014 and 2017). Library construction relied on 5' RACE. TCRdb lists the instrument as Illumina HiSeq 2500. A second PCR of roughly 7 to 12 cycles was run with a J-beta primer mix and a sample-barcoded 5' primer. TCRdb ran its own pipeline on the public reads, namely fastp trimming at Q25 and MiXCR clone calling, and kept in-frame beta chains. For every CDR3 protein sequence, its rows merge into one entry that carries the most common genes and DNA. The sample records roughly 1 million distinct CDR3 sequences, approximately 26% of which are singletons. The ten largest make up less than 0.75% of the sample. This sample was shared with a second study, whose subject was T cells of mothers and their children.

Sequenced input: blood. These receptors came from a girl aged 2 to 10 in good health.

CDR3 in amino acids: CSASQIDNQPQHF. DNA of the CDR3: TGCAGTGCTAGTCAAATAGACAATCAGCCCCAGCATTTT. The V gene is TRBV20-1, the J gene TRBJ1-5, with D unresolved. Trimming left V 3 bases short and J 3 bases short, with 9 bases between. The CDR3 sequence is 13 residues long. Germline V gene data show CDR1 as DFQATT and CDR2 as SNEGSKA (reference sequence).

The CDR3 protein is CASSWDPSGIYNEQFF. The DNA of the CDR3 is TGTGCCAGCAGTTGGGACCCCAGCGGGATTTACAATGAGCAGTTCTTC. The chain uses TRBV6-2 or TRBV6-3 and TRBJ2-1; 7 positions match TRBD2. The CDR3 runs to 16 residues. CDR1 and CDR2 (germline): MNHEY, SVGEGT. Trimming removed 4 bases from V and 4 bases from J; junction bases left unmatched: 10.

The V call is TRBV28, the J call TRBJ2-1; D is possibly TRBD1 (5 bases). Trimming cost V 1 base and J 6 bases, with 10 bases left between them. CDR3 length equals 14 residues. Looked up from germline, CDR1 is MDHEN and CDR2 is SYDVKM. In DNA, the CDR3 is TGTGCCAGCAGTTTATTTGCAGGGCTCAATGAGCAGTTCTTC. It encodes CASSLFAGLNEQFF.

This clonotype was counted a few times. V gene TRBV4-3 combines with J gene TRBJ1-3; D remains ambiguous. V shed 3 bases and J shed 3 bases, with 9 bases lying between them. The V gene's germline CDR1 is LGHNA and CDR2 YSLEER. This CDR3 comprises 14 residues. The CDR3 loop reads CASSHEGGGNTIYF. The CDR3 DNA reads as TGCGCCAGCAGCCATGAGGGTGGTGGAAACACCATATATTTT.

The chain is built from TRBV5-1 and TRBJ2-7, with 13 bases identical to TRBD2. J gave up 6 bases and V 0 bases, and 6 bases lay outside the gene matches. There are 16 residues in the CDR3. Germline assignment: CDR1 SGHRS and CDR2 YFSETQ. CDR3 in amino acids: CASSLELAGGPGEQYF. CDR3 sequence (DNA): TGCGCCAGCAGCTTGGAACTAGCGGGAGGGCCAGGCGAGCAGTACTTC.

CDR3: CASSHLGQGLYEQYF. CDR3 DNA: TGTGCCAGCAGTCACCTTGGACAGGGCCTCTACGAGCAGTACTTC. The chain combines TRBV12-3 or TRBV12-4 with TRBJ2-7; 8 positions agree with TRBD1. With V trimmed by 5 bases and J by 3 bases, 9 bases remained unmatched. The CDR3 consists of 15 residues.

The rearrangement joins TRBV2 to TRBJ2-5; D not certain. Trimming cost V 6 bases and J 1 base, with 12 bases left between them. This CDR3 contains 14 residues. Looked up from germline, CDR1 is SNHLY and CDR2 is FYNNEI. The CDR3 loop reads CASRRHYPQETQYF. The CDR3 nucleotides read TGTGCCAGCAGGAGGCACTACCCCCAAGAGACCCAGTACTTC.

V is TRBV27 and J is TRBJ2-5, with 9 bases aligning to TRBD1. The V segment lost 5 bases and the J segment 4 bases; nucleotides outside the gene matches: 8. There are 15 residues in the CDR3. Germline V gene data show CDR1 as MNHEY and CDR2 as SMNVEV (reference sequence). The CDR3 is CASSPPTGGVETQYF. In DNA, the CDR3 is TGTGCCAGCAGTCCCCCGACAGGGGGTGTAGAGACCCAGTACTTC.

This clonotype was seen more than once but under ten times. The chain combines TRBV15 with TRBJ2-7, with 7 bases aligning to TRBD1. CDR3 length equals 15 residues. The germline V gene encodes CDR1 LNHNV and CDR2 YYDKDF (reference sequence). Trimming took 0 bases from V and 7 from J; bases not matched to a gene: 9. CDR3 residues: CATSREGRQGWEQYF. DNA of the CDR3: TGTGCCACCAGCAGAGAAGGTCGACAGGGTTGGGAGCAGTACTTC.

This clonotype has more than one count but fewer than ten. V and J are TRBV28 and TRBJ1-1, with no clear D. The CDR3 has 15 residues. Trimming shortened V by 1 base and J by 4 bases, and 13 bases separated the two germline ends. CDR1 is MDHEN, CDR2 SYDVKM, per germline. The CDR3 nucleotides are TGTGCCAGCAGTTTATCTACTGACAAAGGCACTGAAGCTTTCTTT. It translates to CASSLSTDKGTEAFF. The variable domain in full, with the rest retrieved from reference TRBV28 and TRBJ1-1, is DVKVTQSSRYLVKRTGEKVFLECVQDMDHENMFWYRQDPGLGLRLIYFSYDVKMKEKGDIPEGYSVSREKKERFSLILESASTNQTSMYLCASSLSTDKGTEAFFGQGTRLTVV.

In this sample, this clonotype turned up once. The genes are TRBV7-9 and TRBJ2-5; 8 positions match TRBD1. With 5 bases clipped from V and 5 bases from J, the junction kept 10 bases outside the gene matches. This CDR3 has 15 amino acids. Germline V lookup: CDR1 SEHNR, CDR2 FQNEAQ (reference sequence). CDR3 nucleotides: TGTGCCAGCAGCCCCCGACAGGGGCAGAGGGAGACCCAGTACTTC. Translated, it gives CASSPRQGQRETQYF.

This chain uses TRBV4-1 with TRBJ1-5, with 8 bases that match TRBD1. Germline loops: CDR1 MGHRA, CDR2 YSYEKL. V lost 3 bases, J lost 0 bases, and 1 base stayed unmatched. The length of the CDR3 is 15 residues. The CDR3 nucleotides are TGCGCCAGCAGCCACAGGGGGCATAGCAATCAGCCCCAGCATTTT. Translation gives CASSHRGHSNQPQHF.

This clonotype was seen more than once but under ten times. The chain recombines TRBV12-3 or TRBV12-4 with TRBJ2-5; unclear D gene. Trimming stripped 3 bases from V and 5 bases from J, with 7 bases between. The CDR3 has 12 residues. The DNA of the CDR3 is TGTGCCAGCAGTTTCGCTTGGGAGACCCAGTACTTC. Amino acids: CASSFAWETQYF.

CDR3 DNA sequence: TGTGCCAGCAGCCTACGACGGGGTAATGAAAAACTGTTTTTT. Its protein is CASSLRRGNEKLFF. V and J are TRBV11-2 and TRBJ1-4; D unclear. Trimming took off 5 bases at V and 4 bases at J, with 11 bases between the two ends. Germline V gives CDR1 SGHAT, CDR2 FQNNGV. The CDR3 sequence is 14 residues long.